The 18 T cell receptor beta chains in this list originate from one sample, sequenced in a study of tumor-infiltrating lymphocytes in oesophageal squamous cell carcinoma. TCRdb fed the PCR reads into MiXCR, producing one record per CDR3 protein. The sample consists of roughly 16,000 distinct CDR3 sequences, less than 55% of them appearing once. The sequenced sample consisted of blood. The receptors originated from a female donor with esophageal squamous cell carcinoma.

The chain has TRBV7-2 and TRBJ2-7; tentatively, D is TRBD1 (6 bases). Trimming removed 0 bases from V and 0 bases from J, with 9 bases in between. Looked up from germline, CDR1 is SGHTA and CDR2 is FQGNSA. CDR3 length: 15 amino acids. The DNA for the CDR3 is TGTGCCAGCAGCTTAGCCAGGACAGCCTCCTACGAGCAGTACTTC. Its protein is CASSLARTASYEQYF.

The CDR3 DNA reads TGTGCCAGCAGTTACGATCGGACTAGATGGACAGATACGCAGTATTTT. Its protein is CASSYDRTRWTDTQYF. J is TRBJ2-3 and V is TRBV6-2 or TRBV6-3; 7 nucleotides match TRBD2. Per germline, CDR1 MNHEY and CDR2 SVGEGT. Losses at the gene ends were 2 bases for V and 3 bases for J; bases not matched to a gene: 8. CDR3 length equals 16 residues.

This sequence joins TRBV5-1 and TRBJ2-2, with D unresolved. The CDR3 extends over 14 amino acids. Germline lookup yields CDR1 SGHRS and CDR2 YFSETQ. Trimming took off 0 bases at V and 3 bases at J, with 6 bases between the two ends. The CDR3 DNA follows: TGCGCCAGCAGCTTGGCCGATTACACCGGGGAGCTGTTTTTT. As protein: CASSLADYTGELFF.

This sequence joins TRBV7-6 and TRBJ1-1; D possibly corresponds to TRBD1 (6 bases). This CDR3 contains 15 residues. The germline gives CDR1 SGHVS, CDR2 FNYEAQ. V was shortened by 4 bases and J by 1 base, with 13 bases between the two germline ends. CDR3 loop: CASSSGQRTNTEAFF. In nucleotides, the CDR3 is TGTGCCAGCAGCTCCGGACAGAGAACGAACACTGAAGCTTTCTTT.

This clonotype was seen ten or more times. The rearrangement uses TRBV5-1 and TRBJ2-3, with D possibly being TRBD2 (5 bases). Looked up from germline, CDR1 is SGHRS and CDR2 is YFSETQ. This CDR3 contains 13 residues. Trimming took off 2 bases at V and 5 bases at J, with 9 bases between the two ends. CDR3 loop: CASSFPGVDTQYF. CDR3 nucleotides: TGCGCCAGCAGCTTTCCCGGGGTAGATACGCAGTATTTT.

This clonotype was counted many times. The V call is TRBV7-2, the J call TRBJ2-1; D remains ambiguous. V shed 2 bases and J shed 2 bases, with 10 bases lying between them. This CDR3 is built from 15 residues. From germline, CDR1 is SGHTA and CDR2 FQGNSA. The CDR3: CASSLYSGTYNEQFF. The CDR3 nucleotides are TGTGCCAGCAGCTTATACTCCGGAACCTACAATGAGCAGTTCTTC.

V and J are TRBV7-2 and TRBJ2-1, with D unresolved. V lost 2 bases and J 9 bases, leaving 8 bases between the germline ends. The germline V gene has CDR1 SGHTA and CDR2 FQGNSA. This CDR3 contains 12 residues. DNA of the CDR3: TGTGCCAGCAGCTTAAATCAAGGTGAGCAGTTCTTC. Its protein is CASSLNQGEQFF. The whole variable domain, filled in from reference TRBV7-2 and TRBJ2-1, reads GAGVSQSPSNKVTEKGKDVELRCDPISGHTALYWYRQSLGQGLEFLIYFQGNSAPDKSGLPSDRFSAERTGGSVSTLTIQRTQQEDSAVYLCASSLNQGEQFFGPGTRLTVL.

This clonotype came up many times. A much larger clone differs from this one at a single base, so this may be a read error. The V and J genes are TRBV28 and TRBJ2-7; D might be TRBD2 (7 bases). In germline, CDR1 is MDHEN, CDR2 SYDVKM. The CDR3 is 13 residues long. Trimming took off 3 bases at V and 7 bases at J, with 13 bases between the two ends. For the CDR3, the DNA is TGTGCCAGCAGTTTGGGGGGGCGCAATGAGCAGTACTTC. Translating it yields CASSLGGRNEQYF.

At least ten counts were recorded for this clonotype. The chain employs TRBV6-1 and TRBJ2-5, with D unclear. Germline values: CDR1 MNHNS, CDR2 SASEGT. The CDR3 runs 11 residues. Between the trimmed V and J ends, which lost 7 bases and 5 bases, there was a span of 8 bases. CDR3 sequence (DNA): TGTGCCAGCACCATCGGGGAGACCCAGTACTTC. Its protein product is CASTIGETQYF.

This chain uses TRBV7-9 with TRBJ2-5; D tentatively reads TRBD1 or TRBD2 (5 bases each). The J call may be mistaken, given a closer DNA end match to TRBJ2-7. Per germline, CDR1 SEHNR and CDR2 FQNEAQ (reference sequence). The CDR3 has 13 residues. The DNA for the CDR3 is TGTGCCAGCAGCTTGGGACGGGGCTCCGAGCAGTACTTC. It is translated as CASSLGRGSEQYF.

This clonotype is medium-sized (0.01 to 0.1%) in the sample. This chain links TRBV6-1 with TRBJ1-6; 12 nucleotides line up with TRBD1. Germline V gives CDR1 MNHNS, CDR2 SASEGT. The CDR3 length is 20 residues. The V segment lost 0 bases and the J segment 0 bases; nucleotides outside the gene matches: 6. Written as DNA, the CDR3 is TGTGCCAGCAGTGAAGCGGGACAGGGGGCCCGGAGCTCCTATAATTCACCCCTCCACTTT. This encodes CASSEAGQGARSSYNSPLHF.

The chain recombines TRBV7-2 with TRBJ2-3; TRBD2 aligns across 11 bases. Germline V gives CDR1 SGHTA, CDR2 FQGNSA. The trim removed 2 bases at V and 2 bases at J, leaving 6 bases unmatched. The CDR3 length is 17 residues. Written as DNA, the CDR3 is TGTGCCAGCAGCTTAACCGCTAGCGGGGGGTACACAGATACGCAGTATTTT. This sequence encodes CASSLTASGGYTDTQYF.

The chain joins TRBV7-6 to TRBJ2-1; 7 bases are shared with TRBD1. The J call may be incorrect, as the DNA end agrees better with TRBJ2-7. CDR3 length: 12 amino acids. CDR1 and CDR2 (germline): SGHVS, FNYEAQ. The CDR3 sequence: CASSLRQGEQYF. DNA for the CDR3: TGTGCCAGCAGCCTAAGACAGGGTGAGCAGTACTTC.

This clonotype was seen only a few times. The chain has TRBV7-6 and TRBJ2-1; D is perhaps TRBD1 or TRBD2 (6 bases each). Matching the DNA end better, TRBJ2-7 makes the J call doubtful. This CDR3 is 15 amino acids long. The germline CDR1 and CDR2 sequences are SGHVS and FNYEAQ. The CDR3 reads CASSGRQGRYNEQYF. In DNA form, the CDR3 reads TGTGCCAGCAGCGGACGGCAGGGGAGGTACAATGAGCAGTACTTC.

The V call is TRBV11-3, the J call TRBJ2-4; D is ambiguous. With the DNA end fitting TRBJ2-5 better, the J assignment may be wrong. In germline, CDR1 is SGHNT, CDR2 YENEEA. The CDR3 is 16 residues long. The CDR3 DNA is TGTGCCAGCAGCCCCATTCAGACTCGAGGCCCTAGGACCCAGTACTTC. The encoded protein is CASSPIQTRGPRTQYF.

This sequence joins TRBV7-4 and TRBJ2-3; D unresolved. The germline V gene has CDR1 SGHVT and CDR2 SQSDAQ. Trimming shortened V by 1 base and J by 2 bases, and 10 bases separated the two germline ends. The CDR3 consists of 15 residues. CDR3 nucleotide sequence: TGTGCCAGCAGCTTAGTGGCCACTTCCACAGATACGCAGTATTTT. Its protein product is CASSLVATSTDTQYF.

This clonotype was detected only a few times. J is TRBJ1-5 and V is TRBV6-1, with D maybe TRBD1 (6 bases). In germline, CDR1 is MNHNS, CDR2 SASEGT. The ends were cut back, 7 bases at V and 7 bases at J, with 20 bases in the middle. The CDR3 has 15 residues. CDR3 DNA sequence: TGTGCCAGCACCCCGTACAGGGATCGAGGACAGCCCCAGCATTTT. This translates into CASTPYRDRGQPQHF.

Details on this clonotype: Relative to the germline gene, one junction end is altered; a read error may explain this. The chain combines TRBV7-2 with TRBJ2-1; weak D call: TRBD2 (6 bases). This CDR3 has 14 amino acids. Germline assignment: CDR1 SGHTA and CDR2 FQGNSA. As DNA, the CDR3 is TGTGCCAGCAGCTTGTCCACTTTAACCCGGGGGTTGTACTTC. This translates into CASSLSTLTRGLYF.